A single sample gave rise to the 31 T cell receptor beta chains below, sequenced in a study of T cells in Graves' hyperthyroidism and ophthalmopathy. TCR beta CDR3 regions were amplified from RNA transcripts. A set of HTBI primers served as the primers for a first-round RT-PCR of the TCR CDR3. TCRdb redid the calling of the multiplex PCR reads with MiXCR, one entry per CDR3 protein. The sample records about 540,000 distinct CDR3 sequences, roughly 46% being singletons. The sequencing input was peripheral blood or thyroid tissue (not recorded which). These receptors were taken from a woman between 18 and 30 years old with Graves' hyperthyroidism.

This rearrangement joins TRBV24-1 to TRBJ2-5; D may correspond to TRBD1 or TRBD2 (5 bases each). The V gene's germline CDR1 is KGHDR and CDR2 SFDVKD. V shed 6 bases and J shed 4 bases, with 11 bases lying between them. The CDR3 covers 13 residues. The CDR3 sequence: CATSRGVIETQYF. The CDR3 DNA sequence: TGTGCCACCAGTAGGGGAGTTATAGAGACCCAGTACTTC.

V is TRBV15 and J is TRBJ2-7; 12 nucleotides agree with TRBD2. The germline V gene has CDR1 LNHNV and CDR2 YYDKDF (reference sequence). The CDR3 is 19 amino acids. After removal of 4 bases from V and 4 bases from J, the junction contained 17 bases not matched to a gene. CDR3 amino acids: CATSIFGGLAGGRGYEQYF. CDR3 nucleotides: TGTGCCACCAGCATCTTTGGGGGGCTAGCGGGAGGGCGAGGTTACGAGCAGTACTTC. Using reference TRBV15 and TRBJ2-7 for the parts outside the CDR3, the full variable domain is DAMVIQNPRYQVTQFGKPVTLSCSQTLNHNVMYWYQQKSSQAPKLLFHYYDKDFNNEADTPDNFQSRRPNTSFCFLDIRSPGLGDTAMYLCATSIFGGLAGGRGYEQYFGPGTRLTVT.

Regarding this clonotype: The conserved phenylalanine or tryptophan normally closing the CDR3 is absent here, so this likely arose from a read error. Because the CDR3's place on the DNA is in doubt, the DNA is left out and the CDR3 is given as listed by TCRdb. The chain employs TRBV10-3 and TRBJ1-1; TRBD1, the D gene given by the table, was not confirmed from the DNA. Per germline, CDR1 ENHRY and CDR2 SYGVKD. The CDR3 is 12 amino acids in total, end residues counted. CDR3 sequence reads: CAISADIEDKIY.

This clonotype was recorded once. This sequence joins TRBV20-1 and TRBJ1-1; D unresolved. Per the germline V gene, CDR1 is DFQATT and CDR2 is SNEGSKA (reference sequence). The length of the CDR3 is 14 residues. V lost 0 bases, J lost 5 bases, and 13 bases lay in between. The CDR3 spells CSARDLWKGTEAFF. DNA of the CDR3: TGCAGTGCTAGAGATCTTTGGAAGGGAACTGAAGCTTTCTTT.

This clonotype was observed a few times. V gene TRBV6-1 combines with J gene TRBJ2-5; D is undetermined. CDR1 MNHNS and CDR2 SASEGT come from the germline V gene. The CDR3 has 13 residues. The V and J ends lost 1 base and 0 bases respectively, with 3 bases between them. The CDR3 DNA reads as TGTGCCAGCAGTGAAGAGGACCAAGAGACCCAGTACTTC. It is translated as CASSEEDQETQYF.

This chain links TRBV11-2 with TRBJ1-2; 7 positions match TRBD1. Germline CDR1 is SGHAT and CDR2 is FQNNGV. The CDR3 totals 18 residues. Trimming took 2 bases from V and 2 from J; bases not matched to a gene: 14. The CDR3 DNA sequence: TGTGCCAGCAGCTTATCCAGCGGGAGACAGGGAGCCAACTATGGCTACACCTTC. Encoded protein: CASSLSSGRQGANYGYTF.

Remarks on this clonotype: An end of the junction differs from the germline gene, which may be a read error. The gene calls are TRBV12-5 and TRBJ2-5; the match to TRBD2 covers 8 bases. Germline V gives CDR1 LGHNT, CDR2 FRNRAP. The CDR3 consists of 14 residues. Written as DNA, the CDR3 is TGTGCTAGTGGTCCTAGCGGGTGGGAAGAGGCCCAGTACTTC. Protein: CASGPSGWEEAQYF.

This clonotype came up many times. This chain links TRBV4-1 with TRBJ1-2; no firm D call. Germline CDR1 and CDR2: MGHRA and YSYEKL. The CDR3 runs to 14 residues. Trimming left V 4 bases short and J 2 bases short, with 11 bases between. This chain's CDR3 is CASSLSTENYGYTF. The CDR3 DNA sequence: TGCGCCAGCAGCCTCAGCACCGAGAACTATGGCTACACCTTC.

This clonotype was seen ten or more times. The chain employs TRBV20-1 and TRBJ2-7, with D hard to call. CDR1 and CDR2 from the germline V gene are DFQATT and SNEGSKA (reference sequence). Deletions cut 4 bases from V and 7 bases from J, with 17 bases between. There are 13 residues in the CDR3. The CDR3 DNA follows: TGCAGTGCTACCCAGGTGTTCCCTCGGGAGCAGTACTTC. Its protein is CSATQVFPREQYF.

In its sample, this clonotype was seen many times. This chain connects TRBV2 to TRBJ2-7; D might be TRBD2 (6 bases). Germline loops: CDR1 SNHLY, CDR2 FYNNEI. V lost 6 bases to trimming and J lost 0 bases, with 12 bases between them. CDR3 size: 14 residues. The DNA of the CDR3 is TGTGCCAGCAGCCGCGGGGATAGCTCCTACGAGCAGTACTTC. Translation: CASSRGDSSYEQYF.

The chain carries TRBV7-3 and TRBJ1-2; TRBD1 matches 9 bases. CDR1 SGHTA and CDR2 FQGTGA come from the germline V gene. This CDR3 spans 11 amino acids. The ends lost 5 bases at V and 12 bases at J; junction bases unmatched: 4. Here the CDR3 DNA reads TGTGCCAGCAGCACGACAGGGGGTGACACCTTC. Its protein product is CASSTTGGDTF.

This rearrangement joins TRBV12-3 or TRBV12-4 to TRBJ1-2, with D possibly being TRBD1 (5 bases). The V end was cut by 7 bases, the J end by 5 bases, with 14 bases between. CDR3 size: 13 residues. CDR3 sequence reads: CASTTMGEYGYTF. The CDR3 bases are TGTGCCAGCACTACAATGGGGGAATATGGCTACACCTTC.

Here the CDR3 reads CATSGVTVSYEQYF. The CDR3 DNA is TGTGCCACCAGCGGCGTGACGGTCTCCTACGAGCAGTACTTC. The rearrangement uses TRBV15 and TRBJ2-7, with no clear D. The CDR3 length is 14 residues. CDR1 LNHNV and CDR2 YYDKDF come from the germline V gene (reference sequence). With 5 bases removed from V and 0 bases from J, the gap between germline ends came to 11 bases.

This clonotype came up many times. This rearrangement joins TRBV7-2 to TRBJ2-7; possible D gene TRBD1, 5 bases. In germline, CDR1 is SGHTA, CDR2 FQGNSA. Trimming left V 1 base short and J 7 bases short, with 14 bases between. The CDR3 is made up of 14 amino acids. For the CDR3, the DNA is TGTGCCAGCAGCTTAGGTCCAGGGTCTTGGGAGCAGTACTTC. It encodes CASSLGPGSWEQYF.

The table lists this clonotype with many counts. The chain links TRBV6-1 to TRBJ1-6; 9 positions match TRBD1. The CDR3 runs to 14 residues. V was clipped by 3 bases and J by 8 bases; unmatched bases: 2. Per germline, CDR1 MNHNS and CDR2 SASEGT. CDR3 bases: TGTGCCAGCAGTGAGGACAGGGGTGATTCACCCCTCCACTTT. Translation gives CASSEDRGDSPLHF.

On this clonotype itself: This may stem from a read error, because a much larger clone lies one nucleotide away. This chain links TRBV7-6 with TRBJ2-7, with TRBD1 as a possible D gene (5 bases). Between the trimmed V and J ends, which lost 6 bases and 5 bases, there was a span of 20 bases. Germline CDR1 is SGHVS and CDR2 is FNYEAQ. The CDR3 is 15 amino acids. The CDR3 here is CASSYEGTGAHEQYF. CDR3 in DNA: TGTGCCAGCAGTTACGAAGGAACAGGTGCCCACGAGCAGTACTTC.

The chain recombines TRBV12-3 or TRBV12-4 with TRBJ2-5; TRBD1 matches at 9 bases. V trimming: 6 bases; J trimming: 2 bases; junction bases outside the gene matches: 7. The CDR3 is 15 residues long. The CDR3 coding sequence is TGTGCCAGCAGGGCAACAGGGGGCGGTCAAGAGACCCAGTACTTC. It yields the protein CASRATGGGQETQYF.

This clonotype showed up many times. The V gene is TRBV6-5, the J gene TRBJ1-2; possible D gene TRBD1, 5 bases. Germline values: CDR1 MNHEY, CDR2 SVGAGI. The CDR3 is 13 amino acids. V lost 3 bases and J lost 5, with 10 bases in between. The CDR3 sequence is CASSYGGTYGYTF. Here the CDR3 DNA reads TGTGCCAGCAGTTATGGGGGAACTTATGGCTACACCTTC.

The chain carries TRBV20-1 and TRBJ2-7, with D perhaps matching TRBD1 (6 bases). CDR1 and CDR2 (germline): DFQATT, SNEGSKA (reference sequence). The CDR3 covers 13 residues. The germline V and J ends were trimmed by 5 bases and 5 bases, with 16 bases remaining between them. CDR3 nucleotide sequence: TGCAGTGCTTCGGACAGTTGGGGCGACGAGCAGTACTTC. Translated, it gives CSASDSWGDEQYF.

Concerning this clonotype: This clone may be a read error of a much larger clone one base away. The chain uses TRBV6-1 and TRBJ2-7; weak D call: TRBD1 (6 bases). Germline values: CDR1 MNHNS, CDR2 SASEGT. The CDR3 has 15 residues. V lost 6 bases and J 0 bases, leaving 15 bases between the germline ends. CDR3 nucleotides: TGTGCCAGCAGCATACAGGGCGGAGACTCCTACGAGCAGTACTTC. Encoded protein: CASSIQGGDSYEQYF.

The J gene is TRBJ1-1, the V gene TRBV15, with 7 bases lining up with TRBD1. Germline CDR1 is LNHNV and CDR2 is YYDKDF (reference sequence). After removal of 9 bases from V and 8 bases from J, the junction contained 15 bases not matched to a gene. The CDR3 sequence is 14 residues long. The CDR3 DNA follows: TGTGCCACGGCCCAGGGGACACAGGGGAGAGAAGCTTTCTTT. It codes for CATAQGTQGREAFF.

This clonotype was counted many times. The rearrangement joins TRBV20-1 to TRBJ2-7, with D uncertain. Germline values: CDR1 DFQATT, CDR2 SNEGSKA (reference sequence). The CDR3 loop spans 15 amino acids. V was trimmed by 3 bases and J by 0 bases, leaving 15 bases between them. The DNA of the CDR3 is TGCAGTGCTAGTCCCTGGACGAGGAGCTCCTACGAGCAGTACTTC. Its translation: CSASPWTRSSYEQYF.

This clonotype was counted many times. The chain uses TRBV20-1 and TRBJ2-5; D could derive from TRBD1 or TRBD2 (5 bases each). With 3 bases removed from V and 4 bases from J, the gap between germline ends came to 18 bases. The CDR3 length is 15 residues. Per germline, CDR1 DFQATT and CDR2 SNEGSKA (reference sequence). In nucleotides, the CDR3 is TGCAGTGCTAGTACCGACCGGGACGTTCGAGAGACCCAGTACTTC. Amino acid sequence: CSASTDRDVRETQYF.

Ten or more counts support this clonotype. The gene calls are TRBV7-9 and TRBJ1-3; D remains unclear. The CDR3 consists of 17 residues. Per the germline V gene, CDR1 is SEHNR and CDR2 is FQNEAQ (reference sequence). V was trimmed by 5 bases and J by 4 bases, leaving 21 bases between them. DNA of the CDR3: TGTGCCAGCAGCCAGGCCCTTGGCAGACCGCTGGGAAACACCATATATTTT. This encodes CASSQALGRPLGNTIYF. Full variable domain (missing parts from reference TRBV7-9 and TRBJ1-3): DTGVSQNPRHKITKRGQNVTFRCDPISEHNRLYWYRQTLGQGPEFLTYFQNEAQLEKSRLLSDRFSAERPKGSFSTLEIQRTEQGDSAMYLCASSQALGRPLGNTIYFGEGSWLTVV.

The chain employs TRBV7-4 and TRBJ2-7; 13 nucleotides agree with TRBD2. V lost 3 bases and J lost 5; bases outside the gene matches: 4. CDR1 is SGHVT, CDR2 SQSDAQ, per germline. CDR3 size: 15 residues. The CDR3 DNA sequence: TGTGCCAGCAGCTTTGGACTAGCGGGAGCGGACGAGCAGTACTTC. Encoded protein: CASSFGLAGADEQYF.

The chain carries TRBV15 and TRBJ2-1; TRBD2 aligns across 7 bases. V lost 0 bases and J lost 9; bases outside the gene matches: 8. The CDR3 runs to 15 residues. Germline-derived CDR1 and CDR2 are LNHNV and YYDKDF (reference sequence). The CDR3 DNA sequence: TGTGCCACCAGCAGAGACGCCAGCGGGGTGGGTGAGCAGTTCTTC. Translation gives CATSRDASGVGEQFF.

This chain connects TRBV7-6 to TRBJ2-7, with D perhaps matching TRBD2 (6 bases). The CDR3 has 11 residues. Trimming removed 5 bases from V and 10 bases from J, with 12 bases in between. Germline V CDR1 and CDR2: SGHVS, FNYEAQ. DNA of the CDR3: TGTGCCAGCAGCAGGGAGGAGGATCAGTACTTC. This gives the protein CASSREEDQYF. Full variable domain (outside the CDR3, taken from reference TRBV7-6 and TRBJ2-7): GAGVSQSPRYKVTKRGQDVALRCDPISGHVSLYWYRQALGQGPEFLTYFNYEAQQDKSGLPNDRFSAERPEGSISTLTIQRTEQRDSAMYRCASSREEDQYFGPGTRLTVT.

The chain joins TRBV7-9 to TRBJ1-4, with TRBD1 identical over 7 bases. This CDR3 has 15 residues. CDR1 and CDR2 from the germline V gene are SEHNR and FQNEAQ (reference sequence). After removal of 5 bases from V and 6 bases from J, the junction contained 9 bases not matched to a gene. The CDR3 sequence is CASSPSHGTDEKLFF. In DNA, the CDR3 is TGTGCCAGCAGCCCATCCCACGGGACAGATGAAAAACTGTTTTTT.

Comments on this clonotype: A clone one base away is much larger, so this may be a read error. The chain couples TRBV6-6 to TRBJ2-5; D is perhaps TRBD1 or TRBD2 (5 bases each). The CDR3 runs 15 residues. The germline V gene has CDR1 MNHNY and CDR2 SVGAGI (reference sequence). V dropped 5 bases and J dropped 2 bases, with 15 bases sitting between them. The CDR3 loop is CASSQGDPPQETQYF. The CDR3 DNA follows: TGTGCCAGCAGTCAAGGGGACCCCCCGCAAGAGACCCAGTACTTC.

This clonotype was observed at least ten times. J is TRBJ2-5 and V is TRBV29-1; D may correspond to TRBD1 or TRBD2 (5 bases each). This CDR3 has 13 amino acids. V was trimmed by 3 bases and J by 5 bases, leaving 13 bases between them. From germline, CDR1 is SQVTM and CDR2 ANQGSEA. The CDR3 loop reads CSVESGRVETQYF. CDR3 bases: TGCAGCGTTGAGAGCGGCAGGGTGGAGACCCAGTACTTC.

Worth noting for this clonotype: This clone may be a read error of a much larger clone one base away. The chain recombines TRBV6-6 with TRBJ1-6; 9 bases fit TRBD1. Germline CDR1 and CDR2: MNHNY and SVGAGI (reference sequence). This CDR3 contains 19 residues. CDR3 in DNA: TGTGCCGGCAGTGAACAGGGGGCCACATCTACGAGCAGGGGTTCACCCCTCCACTTT. Translation: CAGSEQGATSTSRGSPLHF.